Listed here are 3 T cell receptor beta chains from one sample, sequenced in a study of blood T cell repertoires in COVID-19. Some clones are missing from TCRdb's copy, which holds only in-frame ones; the method was immunoSEQ multiplex PCR. This table has under 200,000 clones, over 70% appearing once. The material sequenced was PBMCs or T cells enriched from blood (not recorded which). The receptors come from a man between 50 and 59 years old who had recovered from COVID-19.

The rearrangement links TRBV6-5 to TRBJ1-5; possibly TRBD1 for D (5 bases). CDR3 length equals 13 residues. Trimming shortened V by 9 bases and J by 8 bases, and 17 bases separated the two germline ends. From germline, CDR1 is MNHEY and CDR2 SVGAGI. This CDR3 is CASDSPRSEPQHF. The CDR3 DNA sequence: TGTGCCAGTGACAGCCCCAGGAGCGAGCCCCAGCATTTT.

This chain joins TRBV10-1 and TRBJ2-2; 9 bases line up with TRBD1. Germline values: CDR1 WNHNN, CDR2 SYGVQD (reference sequence). This CDR3 contains 13 residues. With V trimmed by 9 bases and J by 5 bases, 4 bases remained unmatched. The chain's CDR3 is CASRTGETGELFF. CDR3 sequence (DNA): TGCGCCAGTAGGACAGGGGAGACCGGGGAGCTGTTTTTT.

Only a few counts were recorded for this clone. The rearrangement links TRBV29-1 to TRBJ2-2; 10 nucleotides match TRBD1. Germline V gives CDR1 SQVTM, CDR2 ANQGSEA. V was clipped by 7 bases and J by 8 bases; unmatched bases: 13. The CDR3 consists of 15 residues. CDR3: CSAAPGQGLIGELFF. In DNA, the CDR3 is TGCAGCGCGGCCCCGGGACAGGGGCTTATTGGGGAGCTGTTTTTT.